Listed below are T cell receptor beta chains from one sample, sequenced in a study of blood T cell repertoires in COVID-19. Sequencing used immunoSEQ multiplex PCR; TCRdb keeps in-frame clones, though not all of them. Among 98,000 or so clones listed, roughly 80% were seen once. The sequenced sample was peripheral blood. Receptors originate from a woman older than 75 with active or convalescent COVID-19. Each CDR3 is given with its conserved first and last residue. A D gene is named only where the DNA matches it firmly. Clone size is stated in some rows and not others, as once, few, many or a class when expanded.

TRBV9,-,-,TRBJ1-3,CASSLPGGGNTIYF,TGTGCCAGCAGCCTCCCCGGAGGTGGAAACACCATATATTTT
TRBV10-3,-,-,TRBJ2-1,CAITGYNNEQFF,TGTGCCATCACGGGATACAACAATGAGCAGTTCTTC
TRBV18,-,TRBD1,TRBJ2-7,CASSRAGTGDDEQYF,TGTGCCAGCTCACGAGCCGGGACAGGGGACGACGAGCAGTACTTC
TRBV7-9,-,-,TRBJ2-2,CASTSGVTGELFF,TGTGCCAGCACCTCAGGGGTCACCGGGGAGCTGTTTTTT
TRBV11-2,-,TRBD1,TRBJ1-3,CASSLGQGAGNTIYF,TGTGCCAGCAGCTTAGGACAGGGTGCTGGAAACACCATATATTTT
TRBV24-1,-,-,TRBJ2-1,CATRSGTFKPSYNEQFF,TGTGCCACCAGATCCGGGACTTTCAAACCCTCCTACAATGAGCAGTTCTTC
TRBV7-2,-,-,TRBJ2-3,CASSSPSTDTQYF,TGTGCCAGCAGCTCTCCTAGCACAGATACGCAGTATTTT
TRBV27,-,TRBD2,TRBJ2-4,CASSSDGLARAGGKNIQYF,TGTGCCAGCAGTTCCGACGGACTAGCGAGAGCCGGGGGCAAAAACATTCAGTACTTC
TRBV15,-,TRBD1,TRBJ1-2,CATTHDLGGHYGYTF,TGTGCCACCACCCACGACTTAGGGGGCCACTATGGCTACACCTTC
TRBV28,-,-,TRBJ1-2,CASNPHRGGLYGYTF,TGTGCCAGCAACCCGCACCGGGGGGGGTTATATGGCTACACCTTC
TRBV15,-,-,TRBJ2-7,CATSKEGSSYEQYF,TGTGCCACCAGCAAGGAGGGCAGTAGCTACGAGCAGTACTTC
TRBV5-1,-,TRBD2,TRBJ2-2,CASSRTSGSNTGELFF,TGCGCCAGCAGCAGAACTAGCGGGTCTAACACCGGGGAGCTGTTTTTT
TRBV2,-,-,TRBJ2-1,CASISNFGSYNEQFF,TGTGCCAGCATCTCAAACTTCGGTTCCTACAATGAGCAGTTCTTC
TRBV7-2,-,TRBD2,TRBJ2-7,CASIPGLAGGYEQYF,TGTGCCAGCATCCCCGGACTAGCGGGAGGCTACGAGCAGTACTTC
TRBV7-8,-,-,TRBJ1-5,CASSFGGRGTVHQPQHF,TGTGCCAGCAGCTTCGGTGGTCGGGGAACGGTGCATCAGCCCCAGCATTTT
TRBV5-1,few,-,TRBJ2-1,CASSFGGQRNEQFF,TGCGCCAGCAGCTTCGGCGGGCAGCGGAATGAGCAGTTCTTC
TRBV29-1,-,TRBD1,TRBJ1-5,CSVGTGTGNQPQHF,TGCAGCGTGGGAACCGGGACAGGTAATCAGCCCCAGCATTTT
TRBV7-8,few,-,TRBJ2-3,CASISGLQRITDTQYF,TGTGCCAGCATCTCAGGCCTCCAGCGGATTACAGATACGCAGTATTTT
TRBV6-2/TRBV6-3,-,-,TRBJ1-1,CASSYPGQGGTEAFF,TGTGCCAGCAGTTACCCGGGGCAGGGAGGCACTGAAGCTTTCTTT
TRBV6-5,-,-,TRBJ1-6,CASSLERFGSPLHF,TGTGCCAGCAGTCTAGAGAGGTTCGGTTCACCCCTCCACTTT
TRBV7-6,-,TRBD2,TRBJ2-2,CASRLTGGARITGELFF,TGTGCCAGCAGGCTAACGGGAGGTGCGAGGATCACCGGGGAGCTGTTTTTT
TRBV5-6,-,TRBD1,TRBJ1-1,CASSILDRENTEAFF,TGTGCCAGCAGCATCCTCGACAGGGAGAACACTGAAGCTTTCTTT
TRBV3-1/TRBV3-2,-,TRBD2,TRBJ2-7,CASSQGTSMGLEYF,TGTGCCAGCAGCCAAGGGACTAGCATGGGTTTAGAGTACTTC
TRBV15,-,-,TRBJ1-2,CATSRDEGANYGYTF,TGTGCCACCAGCAGAGATGAGGGGGCTAACTATGGCTACACCTTC
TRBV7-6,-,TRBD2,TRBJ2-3,CASSLGTSAATDTQYF,TGTGCCAGCAGCTTGGGGACTAGCGCGGCCACAGATACGCAGTATTTT
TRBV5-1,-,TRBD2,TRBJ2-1,CASSLIAGGPGNEQFF,TGCGCCAGCAGCTTGATAGCGGGAGGGCCGGGAAATGAGCAGTTCTTC
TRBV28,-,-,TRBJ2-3,CASREGTDTQYF,TGTGCCAGCAGGGAGGGGACAGATACGCAGTATTTT
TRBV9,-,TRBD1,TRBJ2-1,CASSVGGGDRVNEQFF,TGTGCCAGCAGCGTAGGGGGTGGGGACAGAGTCAATGAGCAGTTCTTC
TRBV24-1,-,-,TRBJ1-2,CATSGAGAASYLGYTF,TGTGCCACCAGTGGGGCAGGGGCCGCTTCATATCTCGGCTACACCTTC
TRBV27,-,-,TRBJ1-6,CASSLQRVNSPLHF,TGTGCCAGCAGCCTCCAGCGAGTTAATTCACCCCTCCACTTT
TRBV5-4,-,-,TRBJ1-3,CASSSGVGRSRGNTIYF,TGTGCCAGCAGCTCGGGGGTCGGGCGGTCTCGCGGAAACACCATATATTTT
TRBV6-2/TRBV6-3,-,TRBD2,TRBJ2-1,CASTYSGGPTLSNEQFF,TGTGCCAGCACCTACTCGGGGGGGCCAACTCTCTCCAATGAGCAGTTCTTC
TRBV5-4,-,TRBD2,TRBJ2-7,CASSHMTSGRVYSYEQYF,TGTGCCAGCAGCCATATGACTAGCGGAAGGGTTTACTCCTACGAGCAGTACTTC
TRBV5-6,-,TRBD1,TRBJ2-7,CASSSPGTGDYYEQYF,TGTGCCAGCAGCTCGCCGGGGACAGGAGATTATTACGAGCAGTACTTC
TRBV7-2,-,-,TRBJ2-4,CASRERPLAKNIQYF,TGTGCCAGCAGAGAGCGGCCCCTAGCCAAAAACATTCAGTACTTC
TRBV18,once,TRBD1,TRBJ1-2,CASSPGTGEFNYGYTF,TGTGCCAGCTCACCCGGGACAGGGGAATTTAACTATGGCTACACCTTC
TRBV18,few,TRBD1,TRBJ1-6,CASSRSTGGGSPLHF,TGTGCCAGCTCACGGTCAACAGGGGGGGGATCACCCCTCCACTTT
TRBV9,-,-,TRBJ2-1,CASRQTSSRADEQFF,TGTGCCAGCAGACAGACTAGTAGTCGTGCGGATGAGCAGTTCTTC
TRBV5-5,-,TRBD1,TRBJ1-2,CASSKGQGDGYTF,TGTGCCAGCAGCAAGGGACAGGGGGATGGCTACACCTTC
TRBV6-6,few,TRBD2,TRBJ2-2,CASKGGGNTGELFF,TGTGCCAGCAAGGGCGGGGGAAACACCGGGGAGCTGTTTTTT
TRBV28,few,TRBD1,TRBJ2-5,CASRPGGQETQYF,TGTGCCAGCAGGCCAGGGGGCCAAGAGACCCAGTACTTC
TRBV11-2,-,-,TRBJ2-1,CASSSLIVYEQFF,TGTGCCAGCAGCTCCCTCATAGTCTATGAGCAGTTCTTC
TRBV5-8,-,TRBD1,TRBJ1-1,CASSPMDRALRGNTEAFF,TGTGCCAGCAGCCCGATGGACAGGGCCCTTCGCGGGAACACTGAAGCTTTCTTT
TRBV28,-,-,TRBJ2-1,CASTRGSYNEQFF,TGTGCCAGCACCAGAGGCAGTTACAATGAGCAGTTCTTC
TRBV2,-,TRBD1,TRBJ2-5,CASSEVIDRAGETQYF,TGTGCCAGCAGTGAAGTTATAGACAGGGCGGGAGAGACCCAGTACTTC